The sample holds a few counts of the clone carrying this TCR beta chain. What it binds is unknown. The record originates from a study of beta chain features in type 1 diabetes. Overall study findings and caveats: At VDJ recombination sites, type 1 diabetes patients had fewer insertions and more deleted nucleotides. Shorter TCRB CDR3s, moderately but significantly so, were found in Type 1 diabetes patients in all four CD4+ subsets.

V was pared by 1 base and J by 4 bases, with 8 bases between. The CDR3 length is 14 residues. The germline gives CDR1 SGHNT, CDR2 YENEEA. Expressed TCRB transcripts were sequenced because the isolated RNA had all been reverse transcribed beforehand. Clones were read by immunoSEQ multiplex PCR, and TCRdb kept only the in-frame ones, dropping some. Here the sample spans some 160,000 clones, 7.5% to 9.5% being singletons. Sequences were obtained from central memory CD4+ T cells from blood. The TCR originated in a woman in her late teens or twenties with type 1 diabetes. This chain uses TRBV11-3 with TRBJ2-1; tentative D call: TRBD1 (6 bases). In nucleotides, the CDR3 is TGTGCCAGCAGCTTAGCAGGGGCATACAATGAGCAGTTCTTC. Translating gives CASSLAGAYNEQFF.